This entry features one T cell receptor (beta chain) sequence. Its antigen is unidentified. Each CDR3 protein is one row after TCRdb ran MiXCR on the 5' RACE reads. The sample records some 450,000 distinct CDR3 sequences, roughly 15% being singletons. CDR3 size: 15 residues. The germline V and J ends were trimmed by 0 bases and 7 bases, with 14 bases remaining between them. In germline, CDR1 is SGDLS, CDR2 YYNGEE. The sample belongs to a study of CD8 T cells in ankylosing spondylitis. Study results and limitations: Previous work reported some of these motif variants in the synovial fluid and blood of reactive arthritis. It was reported that disease-linked clones were significantly enriched in matched ankylosing spondylitis synovial fluid. Fewer than ten highly homologous variants made up a TCR beta motif that seemed to typify ankylosing spondylitis blood.

The TCR originated in a male donor with ankylosing spondylitis. The sample consisted of blood, either unsorted or a sorted T cell fraction (not recorded which). This chain uses TRBV9 with TRBJ2-1; D is ambiguous. CDR3 region: CASSVGSAARNEQFF. The CDR3 DNA reads TGTGCCAGCAGCGTAGGAAGCGCCGCGAGGAATGAGCAGTTCTTC.